This T cell receptor (beta chain) was sequenced for a study of cytomegalovirus exposure and HLA in healthy donors. Comments on this clone: Its antigen is not known.

This CDR3 region has 14 residues. V was cut by 5 bases and J by 6 bases, with 12 bases left in between. Looked up from germline, CDR1 is SGHRS and CDR2 is YFSETQ. The PCR employed 60 Vbeta primers together with 13 Jbeta primers. TCRdb's copy holds only in-frame clones and misses some; the assay was immunoSEQ multiplex PCR. The sample shows more than 95,000 clones, about 80% of them seen only once. Healthy donors of bone marrow made up the group. General study findings and limits: Researchers reported from a later analysis that most CMV-associated TCR beta chains appeared HLA-restricted. The only immune exposure information that was available was CMV serostatus. Reports showed the classifier diagnosing cytomegalovirus status with high specificity and sensitivity.

Source material: PBMCs. This clonotype was obtained from a woman aged 40 to 49 in good health and CMV-seronegative. This sequence joins TRBV5-1 and TRBJ1-6; D uncertain. CDR3 loop: CASSRDTVNSPLHF. The CDR3 DNA follows: TGCGCCAGCAGTCGGGATACTGTTAATTCACCCCTCCACTTT.